The present T cell receptor (beta chain) was sequenced within a study of blood T cell repertoires in COVID-19. Study overall: The United States, Italy and Spain supplied acute and convalescent COVID-19 samples. PBMCs, B-cell-depleted T cells, or T cells were the source of the cDNA or gDNA that made up the material.

Points on this clone: At one end, the junction sequence differs from germline, possibly due to a read error.

Germline values: CDR1 SSHAT, CDR2 FNYEAQ (reference sequence). The CDR3 loop spans 15 amino acids. Authors' processing steps: Reference gene primers were amplified, and this amplification served to estimate nucleated cell counts. Libraries were prepared by immunoSEQ multiplex PCR; TCRdb keeps only in-frame clonotypes and omits some of them. The DNA was the basis for D and trimming; V, J and clone size are from that table. The sample holds around 130,000 clones, 75% to 90% seen once. The V gene is TRBV7-7, the J gene TRBJ2-3, with 12 bases fitting TRBD2. Source material: peripheral blood. This sequence was found in a human donor in a cohort sampled during active COVID-19. The CDR3 reads CASSSSGGATDTQYF. The CDR3 bases are TGTGCTAGCAGCTCTAGCGGGGGGGCAACAGATACGCAGTATTTT. Full variable domain (missing parts from reference TRBV7-7 and TRBJ2-3): GAGVSQSPRYKVTKRGQDVTLRCDPISSHATLYWYQQALGQGPEFLTYFNYEAQPDKSGLPSDRFSAERPEGSISTLTIQRTEQRDSAMYRCASSSSGGATDTQYFGPGTRLTVL.